This TCR beta chain was sequenced in a study of T cells in Graves' hyperthyroidism and ophthalmopathy. This clonotype turned up a few times. Amplification yielded TCR beta CDR3 regions, with RNA transcripts as the source. Using the HTBI primer set, a first-round RT-PCR was run on the TCR CDR3. TCRdb called the multiplex PCR reads again in MiXCR, with one record for every CDR3 protein. The sample contains approximately 200,000 distinct CDR3 sequences, around 18% of which appear only once. Deletions cut 0 bases from V and 8 bases from J, with 10 bases between. CDR1 and CDR2 (germline): LGHDT, YNNKEL (reference sequence). The CDR3 sequence is 13 residues long.

The source material was blood. The receptor was derived from a man in his forties with Graves' hyperthyroidism. The chain recombines TRBV3-1 with TRBJ1-2; D ambiguous. The CDR3 region is CASSQETGGGYTF. Written as DNA, the CDR3 is TGTGCCAGCAGCCAAGAAACGGGTGGGGGCTACACCTTC.